A single TCR beta chain is shown here with its context. Per the authors' pipeline: Reference gene primer amplification in the assay estimated nucleated cell counts. Profiled with immunoSEQ multiplex PCR; TCRdb holds only in-frame clones, not every one. The V and J calls and clone size were taken over from that table, and D and trimming were inferred from the DNA. Among about 210,000 clones listed, about 86% were seen once. Germline V gene sequence: CDR1 ENHRY, CDR2 SYGVKD. J was trimmed by 5 bases and V by 6 bases; bases with no gene match: 6. The CDR3 length is 13 residues. This specimen belongs to a study of blood T cell repertoires in COVID-19. Study in general: COVID-19 samples from acute and convalescent phases originated in the United States, Italy and Spain.

The participants were between 18 and 89 years old and came from 24 US areas. The study assigned cohorts using participant-reported clinical history. The source of this sequence is a woman between 45 and 65 years old with acute COVID-19. Sequences were obtained from PBMCs or T cells enriched from blood (not recorded which). The chain couples TRBV10-3 to TRBJ2-5, with TRBD2 matching over 7 bases. The CDR3 protein is CAIRRLASETQYF. CDR3 DNA sequence: TGTGCCATCAGACGACTAGCCTCGGAGACCCAGTACTTC.